These 11 T cell receptor beta chains were all obtained from the same sample, sequenced in a study of breast tumors, draining lymph nodes, adjacent tissues. From the multiplex PCR reads, TCRdb called clonotypes with MiXCR, one entry per CDR3 protein. Of tens of thousands of distinct CDR3 sequences detected, about 63% appear once; the ten largest clones hold about a sixth. Sequencing was carried out using breast tumor tissue. The origin of the receptors is a female donor with breast cancer. Some clones in this sample may be carry-over from other donors' samples.

This chain uses TRBV2 with TRBJ2-1; a weak D match, TRBD1 (6 bases). Per germline, CDR1 SNHLY and CDR2 FYNNEI. This CDR3 is 12 amino acids long. V lost 10 bases, J lost 6 bases, and 13 bases lay in between. As DNA, the CDR3 is TGTGCCATCCTCACAGGGCGCAATGAGCAGTTCTTC. This gives the protein CAILTGRNEQFF. Full variable domain (missing parts from reference TRBV2 and TRBJ2-1): EPEVTQTPSHQVTQMGQEVILRCVPISNHLYFYWYRQILGQKVEFLVSFYNNEISEKSEIFDDQFSVERPDGSNFTLKIRSTKLEDSAMYFCAILTGRNEQFFGPGTRLTVL.

With respect to this clonotype: One end of the junction does not line up with germline, which may come from a read error. The gene calls are TRBV14 and TRBJ2-2, with D possibly matching TRBD2 (5 bases). The CDR3 consists of 15 residues. CDR1 is SGHDN and CDR2 is FVKESK in the germline V gene. The CDR3 region is CASSPYRFGTGEPLF. The CDR3 coding sequence is TGTGCCAGCAGCCCCTACCGGTTCGGCACCGGGGAGCCGCTTTTT.

The gene calls are TRBV12-3 or TRBV12-4 and TRBJ2-2; unclear D gene. V lost 3 bases and J 5 bases, leaving 13 bases between the germline ends. This CDR3 has 15 residues. The CDR3 DNA reads as TGTGCCAGCAGTTTTAAGATCGGCCCGACCGGGGAGCTGTTTTTT. Translating it yields CASSFKIGPTGELFF.

To note about this clonotype: A much larger clone is a single base away; this may be a read error. The rearrangement links TRBV6-4 to TRBJ1-1; D not resolved. Trimming took 5 bases from V and 1 from J, leaving 11 bases between them. The CDR3 spans 14 residues. Germline V gives CDR1 MRHNA, CDR2 SNTAGT. In DNA form, the CDR3 reads TGTGCCAGCAGTCCTTCCCCAGGGAACACTGAAGCTTTCTTT. Translation: CASSPSPGNTEAFF.

This clonotype was counted only a few times. The gene calls are TRBV14 and TRBJ2-5, with D uncertain. Trimming cost V 4 bases and J 2 bases, with 8 bases left between them. There are 13 residues in the CDR3. CDR1 is SGHDN, CDR2 FVKESK, per germline. The CDR3 is CASSLAEQETQYF. DNA of the CDR3: TGTGCCAGCAGCCTAGCAGAACAAGAGACCCAGTACTTC.

Only one count was recorded for this clonotype. V gene TRBV15 combines with J gene TRBJ1-2; weak D call: TRBD1 (5 bases). Germline lookup yields CDR1 LNHNV and CDR2 YYDKDF (reference sequence). This CDR3 has 14 amino acids. V gave up 3 bases and J gave up 3 bases, with 11 bases separating them. The DNA of the CDR3 is TGTGCCACCAGCAGCTCCGGGACCTACTATGGCTACACCTTC. Translated: CATSSSGTYYGYTF. The variable domain in full, with the rest retrieved from reference TRBV15 and TRBJ1-2, is DAMVIQNPRYQVTQFGKPVTLSCSQTLNHNVMYWYQQKSSQAPKLLFHYYDKDFNNEADTPDNFQSRRPNTSFCFLDIRSPGLGDTAMYLCATSSSGTYYGYTFGSGTRLTVV.

The genes are TRBV7-2 and TRBJ2-3; D is perhaps TRBD1 (6 bases). V was shortened by 5 bases and J by 2 bases, with 11 bases between the two germline ends. The CDR3 spans 14 residues. From germline, CDR1 is SGHTA and CDR2 FQGNSA. The CDR3 coding sequence is TGTGCCAGCAGCCTTGGACAGTACACAGATACGCAGTATTTT. It specifies CASSLGQYTDTQYF.

The table lists this clonotype with a few counts. This chain uses TRBV20-1 with TRBJ2-5; possible D gene TRBD2, 6 bases. Germline V gene lookup returns CDR1 DFQATT and CDR2 SNEGSKA (reference sequence). The CDR3 totals 13 residues. Trimming shortened V by 3 bases and J by 1 base, and 9 bases separated the two germline ends. CDR3 region: CSARDYPQETQYF. In nucleotides, the CDR3 is TGCAGTGCTAGGGACTACCCCCAAGAGACCCAGTACTTC.

This clonotype appeared a few times. The chain employs TRBV7-2 and TRBJ2-3, with 8 bases aligning to TRBD2. Losses at the gene ends were 4 bases for V and 6 bases for J; bases not matched to a gene: 12. CDR3 length equals 16 residues. Germline V gene sequence: CDR1 SGHTA, CDR2 FQGNSA. This chain's CDR3 is CASSYFGTSGGDTQYF. Here the CDR3 DNA reads TGTGCCAGCAGCTACTTTGGGACGAGCGGGGGCGATACGCAGTATTTT.

The chain joins TRBV19 to TRBJ1-5; D perhaps matches TRBD1 (6 bases). Germline values: CDR1 LNHDA, CDR2 SQIVND (reference sequence). The V and J ends lost 6 bases and 0 bases respectively, with 12 bases between them. This CDR3 spans 15 amino acids. CDR3 protein: CASRRGHHSNQPQHF. CDR3 coding DNA: TGTGCCAGTAGGAGGGGACACCATAGCAATCAGCCCCAGCATTTT.

This clonotype was recorded at least ten times. The rearrangement joins TRBV5-8 to TRBJ2-7, with D possibly matching TRBD1 (6 bases). CDR3 length equals 14 residues. Germline V gene lookup returns CDR1 SGHTS and CDR2 YDEGEE. Between the trimmed V and J ends, which lost 2 bases and 2 bases, there was a span of 11 bases. CDR3 coding DNA: TGTGCCAGCAGCTTTGGGGACACTACCTACGAGCAGTACTTC. Protein: CASSFGDTTYEQYF.